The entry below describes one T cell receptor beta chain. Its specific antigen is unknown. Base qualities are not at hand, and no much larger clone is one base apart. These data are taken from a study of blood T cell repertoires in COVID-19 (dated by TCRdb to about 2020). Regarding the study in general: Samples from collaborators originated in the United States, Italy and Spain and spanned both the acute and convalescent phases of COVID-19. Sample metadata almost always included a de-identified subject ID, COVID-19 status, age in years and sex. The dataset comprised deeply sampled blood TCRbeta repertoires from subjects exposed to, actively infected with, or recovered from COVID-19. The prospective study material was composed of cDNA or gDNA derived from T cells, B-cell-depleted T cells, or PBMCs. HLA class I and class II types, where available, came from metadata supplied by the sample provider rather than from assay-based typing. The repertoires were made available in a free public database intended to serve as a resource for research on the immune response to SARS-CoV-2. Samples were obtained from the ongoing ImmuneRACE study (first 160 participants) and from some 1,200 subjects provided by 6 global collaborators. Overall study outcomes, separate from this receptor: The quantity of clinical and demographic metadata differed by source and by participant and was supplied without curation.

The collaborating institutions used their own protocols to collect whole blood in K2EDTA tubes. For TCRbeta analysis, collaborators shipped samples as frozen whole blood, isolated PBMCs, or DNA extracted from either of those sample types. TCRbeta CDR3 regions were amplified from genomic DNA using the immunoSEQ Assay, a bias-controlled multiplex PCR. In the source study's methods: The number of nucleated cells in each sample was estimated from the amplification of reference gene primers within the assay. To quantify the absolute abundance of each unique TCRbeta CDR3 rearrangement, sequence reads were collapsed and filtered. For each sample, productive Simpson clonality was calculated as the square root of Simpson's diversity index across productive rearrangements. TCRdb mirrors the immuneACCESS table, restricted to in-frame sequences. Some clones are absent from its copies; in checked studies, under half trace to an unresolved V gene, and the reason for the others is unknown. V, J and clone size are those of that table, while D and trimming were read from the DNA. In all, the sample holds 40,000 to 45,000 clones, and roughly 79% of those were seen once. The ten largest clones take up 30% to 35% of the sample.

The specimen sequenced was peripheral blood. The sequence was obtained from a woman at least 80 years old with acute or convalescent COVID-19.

The DNA reads TGTGCCAGCAGTAAGGGACTAGCGGGAAGCTATGAGCAGTTCTTC. This yields the protein CASSKGLAGSYEQFF. Rearrangement joined TRBV6-2 or TRBV6-3 to TRBJ2-1; 13 bases in the middle match TRBD2. Compared with germline, V lacks 5 bases and J lacks 8 bases; bases without a gene match: 6. The germline V gene encodes CDR1 MNHEY and CDR2 SVGEGT. Spanning cysteine to phenylalanine, the CDR3 consists of 15 amino acids. The kept DNA is CDR3 alone, 45 bases in frame from the first base.